This TCR beta chain is from a study of T cells expressing NK-cell markers. TCRdb reanalyzed the 5' RACE reads and collapses them to one entry per CDR3 protein, without DNA. Its listing shows 400,000 to 500,000 distinct CDR3 sequences. CDR1 is MGHRA and CDR2 is YSYEKL in the germline V gene. This CDR3 is 16 amino acids long. The material sequenced was blood T cells: a sorted CD56 or NKG2C T cell subset, CD4+ or CD8+ T cells, or bulk PBMC T cells (not recorded which). The source of this sequence is a woman between 18 and 70 years old in good health. J is TRBJ1-6 and V is TRBV4-1. This CDR3 is CASSQVAGPLNSPLHF.